This T cell receptor beta chain originates from a study of sequential checkpoint blockade in melanoma. Study-level background: TCRbeta immunosequencing was performed on DNA from roughly 90 pretreatment melanoma tumor samples.

Treatment denoted: randomized to nivolumab then ipilimumab (arm A) or the reverse (arm B). V was trimmed by 10 bases and J by 8 bases, leaving 19 bases between them. CDR3 size: 13 residues. From germline, CDR1 is LNHDA and CDR2 SQIVND (reference sequence). Clones were read by immunoSEQ multiplex PCR, and TCRdb kept only the in-frame ones, dropping some. The profile shows around 37,000 clones, more than 25% of them singletons. This clonotype originated in a human donor with melanoma. J is TRBJ2-3 and V is TRBV19; tentatively, D is TRBD2 (5 bases). Material: tumor tissue (inferred from file names), obtained from a patient given nivolumab and ipilimumab in sequence. The DNA for the CDR3 is TGTGCCACCGAAGGCCTGACCCGGGGTACGCAGTATTTT. As protein: CATEGLTRGTQYF.